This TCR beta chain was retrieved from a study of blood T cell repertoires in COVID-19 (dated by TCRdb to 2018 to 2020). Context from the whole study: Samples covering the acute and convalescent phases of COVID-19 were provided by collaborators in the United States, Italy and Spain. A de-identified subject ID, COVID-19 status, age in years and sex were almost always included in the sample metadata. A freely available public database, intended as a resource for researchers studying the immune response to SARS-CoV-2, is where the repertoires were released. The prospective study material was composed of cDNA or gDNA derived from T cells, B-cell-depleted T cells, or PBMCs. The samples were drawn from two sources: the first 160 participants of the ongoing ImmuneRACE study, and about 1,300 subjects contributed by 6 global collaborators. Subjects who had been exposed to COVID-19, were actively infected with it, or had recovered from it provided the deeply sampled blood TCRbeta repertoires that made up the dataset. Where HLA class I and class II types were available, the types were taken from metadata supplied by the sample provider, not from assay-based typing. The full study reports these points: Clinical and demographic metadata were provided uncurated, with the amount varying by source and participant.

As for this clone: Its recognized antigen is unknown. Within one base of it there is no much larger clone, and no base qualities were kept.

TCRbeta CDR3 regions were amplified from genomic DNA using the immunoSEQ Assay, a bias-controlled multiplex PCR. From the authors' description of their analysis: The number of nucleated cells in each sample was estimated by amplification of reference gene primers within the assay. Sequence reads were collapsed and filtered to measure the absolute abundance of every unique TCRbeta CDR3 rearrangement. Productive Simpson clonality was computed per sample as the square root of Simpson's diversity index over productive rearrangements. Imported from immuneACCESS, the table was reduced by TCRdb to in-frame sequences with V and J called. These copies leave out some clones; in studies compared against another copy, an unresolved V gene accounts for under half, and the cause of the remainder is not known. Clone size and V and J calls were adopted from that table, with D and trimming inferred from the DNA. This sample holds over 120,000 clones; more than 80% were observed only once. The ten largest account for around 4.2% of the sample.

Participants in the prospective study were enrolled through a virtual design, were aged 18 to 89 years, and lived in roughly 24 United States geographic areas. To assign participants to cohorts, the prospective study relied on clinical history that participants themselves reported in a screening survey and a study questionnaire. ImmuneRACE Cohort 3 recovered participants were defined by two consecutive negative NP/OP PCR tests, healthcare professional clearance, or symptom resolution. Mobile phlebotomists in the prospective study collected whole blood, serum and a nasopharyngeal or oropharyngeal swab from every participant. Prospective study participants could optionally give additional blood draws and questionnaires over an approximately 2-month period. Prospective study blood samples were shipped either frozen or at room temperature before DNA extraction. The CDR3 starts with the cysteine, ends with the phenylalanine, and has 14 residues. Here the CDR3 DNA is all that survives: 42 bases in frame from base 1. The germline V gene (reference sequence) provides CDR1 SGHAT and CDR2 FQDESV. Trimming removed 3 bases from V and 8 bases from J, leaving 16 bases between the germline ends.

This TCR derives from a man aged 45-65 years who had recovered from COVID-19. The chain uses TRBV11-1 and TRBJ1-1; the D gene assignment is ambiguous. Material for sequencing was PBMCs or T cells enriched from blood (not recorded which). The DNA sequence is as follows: TGTGCCAGCAGCTTTATAAACTTTGGTGAAGAAGCTTTCTTT. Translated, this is CASSFINFGEEAFF.